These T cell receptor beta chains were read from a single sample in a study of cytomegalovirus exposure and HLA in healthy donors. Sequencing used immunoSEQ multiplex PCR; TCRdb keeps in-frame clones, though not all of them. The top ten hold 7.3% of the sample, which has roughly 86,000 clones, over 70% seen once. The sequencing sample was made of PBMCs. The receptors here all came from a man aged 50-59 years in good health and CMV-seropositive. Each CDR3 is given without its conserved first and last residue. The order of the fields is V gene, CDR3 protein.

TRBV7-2	ASSWVGAGNTEAF
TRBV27	ASTPRLNTEAF
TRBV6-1	ASSEPADEQY
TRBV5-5	ASSLVEFVEAF
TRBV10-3	AIRQDSQETQY
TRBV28	ASSLSRAGSNSPLH
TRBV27	ATGTGGSGYP
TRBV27	ASSGDSSNQPQH
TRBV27	ASSLSRGNYGYT
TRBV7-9	ASSSGWGYT
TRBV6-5	ASLRSPYSYNEQF
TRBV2	ASSEAGALYGYT
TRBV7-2	ASSLEQGYEQY
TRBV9	ASSPGQGVNEKLF
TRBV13	ASRGLSSYNEQF
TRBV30	AWTPLGSKTQY
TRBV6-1	ASSGAQGAATEAF
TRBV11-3	ASSTGTGSYEQY
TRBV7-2	ASSLGVQGYNEQF
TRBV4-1	ASSRSGTSGTDTQY
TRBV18	ASSHSDRGKY
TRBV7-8	ASSLAPSGGPHEQY
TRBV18	ASSANRNSPLH
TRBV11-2	ASSQQDRATEAF
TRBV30	AWSADRYNSPLH
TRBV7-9	ASSLNGETQY
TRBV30	AWSGAFYEQY
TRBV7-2	ASNPRLAGTEQF
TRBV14	ASSQVGQGITEAF
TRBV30	AWSVLQGALGYT
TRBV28	ASSLMMGGTQETQY
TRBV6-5	ASTKPGSYGYT
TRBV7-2	ASSPPSNEKLF
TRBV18	ASSPVGGGTYEQF
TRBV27	ASSLQGYYEQY
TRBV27	ASSLRPAGEAF
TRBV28	ASSLWNRDKNIQY
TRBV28	ASSLIQTRSLAYNEQF
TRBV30	ALRRDPYNSPLH
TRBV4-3	ASSQVLGEKQY
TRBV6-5	ASSYRAGGRGEKLF
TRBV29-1	SVDSTGNYGYT
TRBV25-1	ASSDAGLRSPEAF
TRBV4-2	ASSQETSGYEQY
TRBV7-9	ASSFAWDSENTIY
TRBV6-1	ASSEGRGFGVTNEKLF
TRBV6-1	ASTTPGTVFH
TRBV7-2	ASRERGGATDTQY
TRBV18	ASSPQGQIEQY
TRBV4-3	ASRRDSLSYEQY
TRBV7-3	ASRGGTDTQY
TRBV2	ATRTASYNSPLH
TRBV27	ASSHQENTEAF
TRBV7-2	ASRPGVFGNTQY
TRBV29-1	SVGGAGTAGYT
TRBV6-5	ASNEGASIEKLF
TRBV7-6	ASSLESDGGGYEQY
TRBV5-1	ASSLAGRGLDTQY
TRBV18	ASSGGPTGDKPQH